This TCR beta chain is from a study of blood T cell repertoires in COVID-19. Sequencing used immunoSEQ multiplex PCR; TCRdb keeps in-frame clones, though not all of them. The sample lists about 150,000 clones, roughly 84% occurring once. Per germline, CDR1 SGHRS and CDR2 YFSETQ. The CDR3 spans 15 residues. Trimming cost V 2 bases and J 3 bases, with 12 bases left between them. This TCR was recovered from a woman older than 75 with active or convalescent COVID-19. This chain connects TRBV5-1 to TRBJ1-3; D is possibly TRBD1 (5 bases). The sequencing input was peripheral blood. The CDR3 DNA is TGCGCCAGCAGCTTTGATGGGGCGATTGGAAACACCATATATTTT. It codes for CASSFDGAIGNTIYF.